Below, 23 T cell receptor beta chains from the same sample are listed, as sequenced in a study of blood T cells in healthy people across ages. Combining a sample-barcoded 5' primer with a J-beta primer mix, a second PCR ran for about 7 to 11 cycles. One entry per CDR3 protein results from TCRdb running MiXCR on the 5' RACE reads. The sample contains about 600,000 distinct CDR3 sequences, 40% to 55% of which appear only once. The sequencing input was blood. These receptors were collected from an older man in good health.

This clonotype has more than one count but fewer than ten. No DNA is shown, since the ends of the CDR3 on it are uncertain; the CDR3 is the one TCRdb lists. The gene calls are TRBV12-3 or TRBV12-4 and TRBJ2-2; the D call in the table, TRBD2, was not verified against the DNA. A total of 15 residues make up the CDR3, ends included. This CDR3 is CASSWASGSVGELFF.

The rearrangement uses TRBV12-5 and TRBJ2-6; unclear D gene. The CDR3 runs 18 residues. The ends were cut back, 0 bases at V and 0 bases at J, with 12 bases in the middle. Germline CDR1 LGHNT, CDR2 FRNRAP. The CDR3 spells CASGLVLWGNSGANVLTF. DNA of the CDR3: TGTGCTAGTGGTTTGGTACTCTGGGGAAACTCTGGGGCCAACGTCCTGACTTTC.

This chain links TRBV2 with TRBJ2-1; 8 nucleotides line up with TRBD2. With 6 bases clipped from V and 15 bases from J, the junction kept 7 bases outside the gene matches. CDR3 size: 11 residues. Germline-derived CDR1 and CDR2 are SNHLY and FYNNEI. The CDR3 here is CASRISGIGFF. CDR3 nucleotides: TGTGCCAGCAGGATTAGCGGGATCGGGTTCTTC.

The V and J genes are TRBV4-1 and TRBJ2-3, with 9 bases matching TRBD1. Germline V lookup: CDR1 MGHRA, CDR2 YSYEKL. Trimming removed 3 bases from V and 4 bases from J; junction bases left unmatched: 5. The CDR3 spans 15 residues. The DNA for the CDR3 is TGCGCCAGCAGCCATCCGGGACAGGGCGCAGATACGCAGTATTTT. Translated, it gives CASSHPGQGADTQYF.

The chain joins TRBV29-1 to TRBJ2-3; possibly TRBD2 for D (5 bases). Trimming cost V 8 bases and J 4 bases, with 13 bases left between them. Looked up from germline, CDR1 is SQVTM and CDR2 is ANQGSEA. CDR3 length: 12 residues. The CDR3 DNA follows: TGCAGCCCCGAGGTAGCGCCAGATACGCAGTATTTT. Translated: CSPEVAPDTQYF.

V is TRBV12-3 or TRBV12-4 and J is TRBJ2-5, with unresolved D. This CDR3 has 15 residues. Trimming stripped 0 bases from V and 0 bases from J, with 8 bases between. CDR3 loop: CASSLALGYQETQYF. DNA of the CDR3: TGTGCCAGCAGTTTAGCGCTGGGGTACCAAGAGACCCAGTACTTC.

This clonotype was detected a few times. J is TRBJ2-3 and V is TRBV7-2; D possibly corresponds to TRBD2 (6 bases). The V gene's germline CDR1 is SGHTA and CDR2 FQGNSA. Trimming cost V 5 bases and J 2 bases, with 11 bases left between them. The CDR3 loop spans 14 amino acids. This CDR3 is CASSRRDFTDTQYF. CDR3 DNA: TGTGCCAGCAGCCGCAGGGACTTCACAGATACGCAGTATTTT.

V gene TRBV20-1 combines with J gene TRBJ1-2; D is undetermined. Trimming left V 0 bases short and J 2 bases short, with 10 bases between. Germline CDR1 reads DFQATT; CDR2 reads SNEGSKA (reference sequence). The CDR3 loop spans 14 amino acids. The CDR3 protein is CSARDLGRNYGYTF. CDR3 bases: TGCAGTGCTAGAGATCTGGGCAGGAACTATGGCTACACCTTC.

V is TRBV7-9 and J is TRBJ1-5, with D possibly being TRBD1 (6 bases). V dropped 5 bases and J dropped 0 bases, with 11 bases sitting between them. CDR3 length equals 15 residues. Looked up from germline, CDR1 is SEHNR and CDR2 is FQNEAQ (reference sequence). CDR3 nucleotide sequence: TGTGCCAGCAGCCCGGACAGAGATAGCAATCAGCCCCAGCATTTT. It yields the protein CASSPDRDSNQPQHF.

This clonotype has a handful of counts. The chain uses TRBV7-2 and TRBJ2-1; 7 bases are shared with TRBD2. Germline V gene data show CDR1 as SGHTA and CDR2 as FQGNSA. This CDR3 is 13 amino acids long. V shed 1 base and J 11 bases; nucleotides not matched to a gene: 5. CDR3 sequence: CASSLDLAGKQFF. The CDR3 region has the DNA TGTGCCAGCAGCTTAGATTTAGCGGGTAAGCAGTTCTTC.

The chain has TRBV20-1 and TRBJ2-1; 8 positions agree with TRBD2. J was trimmed by 6 bases and V by 0 bases; bases with no gene match: 7. This CDR3 has 15 amino acids. CDR1 is DFQATT and CDR2 is SNEGSKA in the germline V gene (reference sequence). CDR3 sequence reads: CSARDQAGGVNEQFF. CDR3 DNA: TGCAGTGCTAGAGATCAGGCGGGAGGAGTCAATGAGCAGTTCTTC.

The chain employs TRBV7-9 and TRBJ2-3, with 11 bases aligning to TRBD2. CDR3 length: 16 residues. Germline CDR1 SEHNR, CDR2 FQNEAQ (reference sequence). J lost 1 base, V lost 7 bases, and 7 bases had no gene match. Here the CDR3 DNA reads TGTGCCAGCAAACCTCTGACTAGCGGGGGCACAGATACGCAGTATTTT. Amino acid sequence: CASKPLTSGGTDTQYF.

J is TRBJ2-1 and V is TRBV14; 7 bases line up with TRBD1. Per germline, CDR1 SGHDN and CDR2 FVKESK. The V gene end was trimmed by 3 bases and the J gene end by 4 bases; junction bases not matched to a gene: 3. This CDR3 spans 14 amino acids. The CDR3 loop is CASSQKDRYNEQFF. CDR3 nucleotide sequence: TGTGCCAGCAGCCAGAAGGACAGGTACAATGAGCAGTTCTTC. The full variable domain, its missing parts supplied by reference TRBV14 and TRBJ2-1, is EAGVTQFPSHSVIEKGQTVTLRCDPISGHDNLYWYRRVMGKEIKFLLHFVKESKQDESGMPNNRFLAERTGGTYSTLKVQPAELEDSGVYFCASSQKDRYNEQFFGPGTRLTVL.

The CDR3 bases are TGTGCCATCAGGGAGGATGGCCGCTACGAGCAGTTCTTC. Protein sequence: CAIREDGRYEQFF. This chain uses TRBV10-3 with TRBJ2-1; a possible D gene is TRBD2 (5 bases). The CDR3 contains 13 residues. Germline V lookup: CDR1 ENHRY, CDR2 SYGVKD. V dropped 6 bases and J dropped 10 bases, with 16 bases sitting between them.

V is TRBV29-1 and J is TRBJ2-2; possibly TRBD1 for D (6 bases). Looked up from germline, CDR1 is SQVTM and CDR2 is ANQGSEA. The CDR3 consists of 13 residues. Trimming took off 7 bases at V and 5 bases at J, with 14 bases between the two ends. The DNA for the CDR3 is TGCAGCGCCGGGACAATGGAGACCGGGGAGCTGTTTTTT. This encodes CSAGTMETGELFF.

The chain employs TRBV12-3 or TRBV12-4 and TRBJ1-2; no firm D call. The CDR3 consists of 11 residues. V dropped 6 bases and J dropped 5 bases, with 7 bases sitting between them. The CDR3 bases are TGTGCCAGCAGGACTAGGTATGGCTACACCTTC. It is translated as CASRTRYGYTF.

Note on this clonotype: A much larger clone lies a single base off, so this may be a read error. The chain combines TRBV7-9 with TRBJ2-1; TRBD1 matches at 7 bases. Per germline, CDR1 SEHNR and CDR2 FQNEAQ (reference sequence). The CDR3 totals 16 residues. CDR3 DNA: TGTGTCAGCAGCTTTAACACAGGGGTTTCCTACAATGAGCAGTTCTTC. Its protein is CVSSFNTGVSYNEQFF. Combining the CDR3 with reference TRBV7-9 and TRBJ2-1 gives the whole variable domain DTGVSQNPRHKITKRGQNVTFRCDPISEHNRLYWYRQTLGQGPEFLTYFQNEAQLEKSRLLSDRFSAERPKGSFSTLEIQRTEQGDSAMYLCVSSFNTGVSYNEQFFGPGTRLTVL.

Only one count was recorded for this clonotype. The CDR3 DNA reads TGCGCCAGCAGCTTGTCGGGAGAGGAGATCCGAGAGACCCAGTACTTC. Protein product: CASSLSGEEIRETQYF. The J gene is TRBJ2-5, the V gene TRBV5-1; D perhaps matches TRBD2 (6 bases). With 1 base removed from V and 4 bases from J, the gap between germline ends came to 17 bases. The CDR3 runs to 16 residues. Germline V gene sequence: CDR1 SGHRS, CDR2 YFSETQ.

The chain combines TRBV6-2 or TRBV6-3 with TRBJ1-5; no clear D gene. This CDR3 has 16 residues. CDR1 MNHEY and CDR2 SVGEGT come from the germline V gene. Trimming cost V 8 bases and J 5 bases, with 22 bases left between them. The CDR3 DNA follows: TGTGCCAGCCGGGCCGGGCAGACAATACGGGATCAGCCCCAGCATTTT. Translated: CASRAGQTIRDQPQHF.

This clonotype has just a few counts. A single base separates this from a much larger clone, so it may be a read error. The V call is TRBV6-6, the J call TRBJ2-6; D could derive from TRBD1 or TRBD2 (6 bases each). CDR3 length: 16 residues. CDR1 and CDR2 (germline): MNHNY, SVGAGI (reference sequence). V lost 2 bases to trimming and J lost 3 bases, with 11 bases between them. The CDR3 coding sequence is TGTGCCAGCAGTTACACGGGGGCCCGTGGGGCCAACGTCCTGACTTTC. This translates into CASSYTGARGANVLTF.

This chain uses TRBV7-2 with TRBJ2-1, with a tentative D call TRBD2 (6 bases). CDR3 length: 14 residues. Germline loops: CDR1 SGHTA, CDR2 FQGNSA. V lost 4 bases, J lost 3 bases, and 10 bases lay in between. The DNA of the CDR3 is TGTGCCAGCAGCTCTCCGACTAGCTACAATGAGCAGTTCTTC. Its protein is CASSSPTSYNEQFF.

In regard to this clonotype: Germline is not matched at one junction end, which may reflect a read error. The chain recombines TRBV2 with TRBJ2-3; D ambiguous. CDR1 SNHLY and CDR2 FYNNEI come from the germline V gene. This CDR3 comprises 14 residues. The CDR3, as DNA: TGTGCCAGCAGTGATCTCGCAGGTACCGATATGCAGTATTTT. Protein sequence: CASSDLAGTDMQYF.

The table lists this clonotype with many counts. The gene calls are TRBV6-6 and TRBJ2-3; perhaps D is TRBD1 or TRBD2 (6 bases each). Looked up from germline, CDR1 is MNHNY and CDR2 is SVGAGI (reference sequence). Trimming pared 6 bases from V and 0 bases from J, leaving 10 bases between. The CDR3 consists of 14 residues. This chain's CDR3 is CASRTGTSTDTQYF. The CDR3, as DNA: TGTGCCAGCAGAACAGGGACTAGCACAGATACGCAGTATTTT.